This TCR beta chain was identified in a study of blood T cell repertoires in COVID-19 (dated by TCRdb to 2018 to 2021). For context, the study as a whole: The collaborator samples originated in the United States, Italy and Spain and spanned the acute and convalescent phases of COVID-19. The material from the prospective study consisted of cDNA or gDNA derived from T cells, B-cell-depleted T cells, or PBMCs. Deeply sampled blood TCRbeta repertoires from subjects exposed to, actively infected with, or recovered from COVID-19 were included in the dataset. A freely available public database, intended as a resource for researchers studying the immune response to SARS-CoV-2, is where the repertoires were released. Samples were obtained from the ongoing ImmuneRACE study (first 160 participants) and from approximately 1,200 subjects provided by 6 global collaborators. Sample metadata almost always included a de-identified subject ID, COVID-19 status, age in years and sex. HLA class I and class II types, where available, came from metadata supplied by the sample provider rather than from assay-based typing. Study-wide conclusions, independent of this receptor: The quantity of clinical and demographic metadata differed by source and by participant and was supplied without curation.

There are 13 amino acids in the CDR3, from cysteine to phenylalanine inclusive. Just the 39-base CDR3 DNA is kept, in frame starting at base 1. The germline V gene (reference sequence) provides CDR1 GTSNPN and CDR2 SVGIG. On this clone itself: Which antigen it targets is not known. One end of the junction is discordant with germline, which a read error may explain.

TCRbeta CDR3 regions were amplified from genomic DNA using the immunoSEQ Assay, a bias-controlled multiplex PCR. As for the original processing: Within the assay, amplification of reference gene primers was used to estimate how many nucleated cells each sample contained. To quantify the absolute abundance of each unique TCRbeta CDR3 rearrangement, sequence reads were collapsed and filtered. For each sample, productive Simpson clonality was calculated by taking the square root of Simpson's diversity index across productive rearrangements. TCRdb re-hosts the immuneACCESS table, in-frame sequences only. Its copies lack some clones; in the studies checked, an unresolved V gene accounts for under half of them, and the cause for the rest is not known. For V, J and clone size, that table is used; D and trimming come from the DNA. The sample table shows roughly 200,000 clones, and 88% are seen once. The ten largest account for around 1.5% of the sample.

Each collaborating institution followed its own protocols to collect whole blood in K2EDTA tubes. Collaborator samples were shipped for TCRbeta analysis as frozen whole blood, isolated PBMCs, or DNA extracted from either sample type. This receptor was obtained from a man aged 18-30 years with active or convalescent COVID-19. The chain uses TRBV30 and TRBJ1-3, and the D gene may be TRBD1, 5 bases matching. Sequenced: peripheral blood. The bases are TGTGCCTGGAGTGTATACGGAGGCGGGACCGTAAGTTTT. Protein translation: CAWSVYGGGTVSF.